These 14 T cell receptor beta chains originate from one sample sequenced in a study of T cells in women clearing cervical HPV infection. Repertoires were generated with immunoSEQ multiplex PCR, while TCRdb's copy carries only in-frame clones and drops some. The sample holds more than 30,000 clones. Sequenced material: blood buffy coat. These receptors all stem from a woman aged 18 to 75 with a cervical HPV16 infection that either progressed to CIN3+ or cleared (not recorded which).

Comments on this clone: The read terminates 3 residues before the CDR3 end, so the remaining end is supplied by the germline J gene. The rearrangement joins TRBV5-6 to TRBJ1-5; TRBD1 is a possible D gene (5 bases). This CDR3 has 14 residues. Germline V lookup: CDR1 SGHDT, CDR2 YYEEEE. The ends were cut back, 4 bases at V and 7 bases at J, with 15 bases in the middle. The CDR3 sequence: CASSNRDLQQPQHF. CDR3 DNA (partial): TGTGCCAGCAGCAACCGGGACTTACAGCAGCCC.

As to this clone: The read gets to within 3 residues of the CDR3 end, and the germline J gene fills in the rest. V gene TRBV18 combines with J gene TRBJ2-3; D gene unclear. The CDR3 runs 14 residues. Germline V gives CDR1 KGHSH, CDR2 LQKENI. This CDR3 is CASSPDLAEETQYF. Incomplete CDR3 DNA: TGTGCCAGCTCCCCTGACTTGGCGGAAGAGACG.

Of note for this clone: The CDR3 is cut off 3 residues early in the read; its end comes from the germline J gene. The rearrangement uses TRBV5-8 and TRBJ1-1, with D possibly TRBD1 on 5 matching bases. Germline V gives CDR1 SGHTS, CDR2 YDEGEE. This CDR3 comprises 15 residues. V lost 4 bases to trimming and J lost 0 bases, with 13 bases between them. The part of the CDR3 DNA that was read is TGTGCCAGCAGCCCGAGACAGAGAATGAACACTGAA. Translation: CASSPRQRMNTE. The whole CDR3 sequence is CASSPRQRMNTEAFF.

As for this clone: From the germline J gene comes the end of the CDR3, since the read stops 3 residues before it. This chain connects TRBV5-1 to TRBJ2-3, with 8 bases aligning to TRBD2. The junction had 8 bases not matched to a gene; V was cut back by 5 bases and J by 3 bases. Per germline, CDR1 SGHRS and CDR2 YFSETQ. There are 15 residues in the CDR3. The CDR3: CASRPSGLVTDTQYF. The part of the CDR3 DNA that was read is TGCGCCAGCAGACCTTCGGGACTAGTAACAGATACG.

Concerning this clone itself: The read is 3 residues too short to cover the CDR3 end, so that end is filled in from the germline J gene. The chain has TRBV28 and TRBJ2-3; TRBD1 is a possible D gene (5 bases). The CDR3 spans 14 residues. V was clipped by 5 bases and J by 0 bases, with 9 bases between them. Germline CDR1 reads MDHEN; CDR2 reads SYDVKM. The covered CDR3 bases are TGTGCCAGCAGTACGCGACAGAGCACAGATACG. Translating it yields CASSTRQSTDT. From start to end, the CDR3 is CASSTRQSTDTQYF.

Concerning this clone itself: From the germline J gene comes the end of the CDR3, since the read stops 3 residues before it. The chain joins TRBV6-2 or TRBV6-3 to TRBJ1-5; 8 bases fit TRBD1. The V gene's germline CDR1 is MNHEY and CDR2 SVGEGT. V shed 6 bases, J shed 5 bases, and the junction held 3 bases outside the gene matches. The CDR3 consists of 13 residues. The CDR3 here is CASSRTGYQPQHF. CDR3 DNA, as far as it was read: TGTGCCAGCAGCCGGACAGGGTATCAGCCC.

Turning to this clone: The sequence runs out 3 residues before the end of the CDR3; the remainder is reconstructed from the germline J gene. This chain links TRBV7-9 with TRBJ1-2, with 8 positions matching TRBD1. The CDR3 has 15 amino acids. The trim removed 0 bases at V and 6 bases at J, leaving 6 bases unmatched. Germline V CDR1 and CDR2: SEHNR, FQNEAQ (reference sequence). CDR3 DNA (partial): TGTGCCAGCAGCTTAGCTCAAACAGGGGGTAATGGC. Translated, it gives CASSLAQTGGNG. The full CDR3 protein is CASSLAQTGGNGYTF.

For this clone: The read ends 3 residues before the CDR3 terminus; that terminus is restored from the germline J gene. V gene TRBV19 combines with J gene TRBJ1-5, with a tentative D call TRBD1 (6 bases). V lost 5 bases to trimming and J lost 4 bases, with 21 bases between them. The CDR3 has 17 residues. Per germline, CDR1 LNHDA and CDR2 SQIVND (reference sequence). The CDR3 loop is CASSWGPRGAVNQPQHF. CDR3 bases read: TGTGCCAGTAGTTGGGGCCCCCGGGGGGCGGTGAATCAGCCC.

Comment on this clone: The CDR3 end falls 3 residues outside the read, so it is completed with the germline J gene. J is TRBJ2-7 and V is TRBV5-1; TRBD1 is a possible D gene (8 bases). V was pared by 4 bases and J by 5 bases, with 19 bases between. Germline V CDR1 and CDR2: SGHRS, YFSETQ. The CDR3 contains 15 residues. CDR3 bases read: TGCGCCAGCAGCCCCCCGGACAGGGAGGGCGACGAG. Translation: CASSPPDREGDE. In full, the CDR3 is CASSPPDREGDEQYF.

Concerning this clone itself: The read terminates 3 residues before the CDR3 end, so the remaining end is supplied by the germline J gene. The chain employs TRBV20-1 and TRBJ1-1; possible D gene TRBD1, 5 bases. Per germline, CDR1 DFQATT and CDR2 SNEGSKA (reference sequence). This CDR3 region has 12 residues. Trimming left V 3 bases short and J 5 bases short, with 10 bases between. CDR3 loop: CSASGGGTEAFF. Partial CDR3 DNA: TGCAGTGCTAGTGGGGGGGGGACTGAA.

As to this clone: The read ends 3 residues early relative to the CDR3; the germline J gene fills the gap. The J gene is TRBJ1-2, the V gene TRBV19, with a weak D call TRBD1 (6 bases). Looked up from germline, CDR1 is LNHDA and CDR2 is SQIVND (reference sequence). This CDR3 region has 18 residues. CDR3 DNA, as far as it was read: TGTGCCAGTAGTATAGCTAGCGGGGGGCCCTGGATCACAGATACC. Its protein is CASSIASGGPWITDT. The full CDR3 protein reads CASSIASGGPWITDTYTF.

To note about this clone: The missing CDR3 end, 3 residues past where the read stops, is filled in from the germline J gene. The chain recombines TRBV20-1 with TRBJ2-1; D is perhaps TRBD1 (6 bases). From germline, CDR1 is DFQATT and CDR2 SNEGSKA (reference sequence). The CDR3 spans 13 residues. Trimming shortened V by 5 bases and J by 5 bases, and 13 bases separated the two germline ends. CDR3 loop: CSAQGRYDNEQFF. The covered CDR3 bases are TGCAGTGCTCAGGGGCGGTACGACAATGAG.

Worth noting for this clone: Sequencing ends 3 residues short of the CDR3 end; the germline J gene provides the rest. This rearrangement joins TRBV29-1 to TRBJ2-6, with D tentatively TRBD2 (6 bases). In germline, CDR1 is SQVTM, CDR2 ANQGSEA. V dropped 0 bases and J dropped 0 bases, with 12 bases sitting between them. CDR3 size: 17 residues. Partial CDR3 DNA: TGCAGCGTTGAAGACCTTACGGGGGACTCTGGGGCCAACGTC. It translates to CSVEDLTGDSGANV. The whole CDR3 sequence is CSVEDLTGDSGANVLTF.

In regard to this clone: The junction departs from the called germline gene at one end, perhaps through a read error. The read comes to an end 3 residues before the CDR3 does, leaving the germline J gene to fill in the end. The genes are TRBV18 and TRBJ1-5; D unresolved. The germline gives CDR1 KGHSH, CDR2 LQKENI. This CDR3 spans 13 amino acids. This CDR3 is CSSSAQINQPQHF. The CDR3 bases that were read are TGTTCCAGCTCCGCACAGATCAATCAGCCC.